These 19 T cell receptor beta chains were all obtained from the same sample, sequenced in a study of T cell responses to AZD1222 COVID-19 vaccine. Profiling relied on immunoSEQ multiplex PCR, and the TCRdb table lists in-frame clones only, not all of them. The table lists about 130,000 clones, around 90% of them singletons. Sequences were derived from peripheral blood, sampled on day 0 of MenACWY control vaccination. These receptors came from an adult in good health.

The rearrangement links TRBV4-1 to TRBJ2-7; 7 bases map to TRBD1. V lost 2 bases to trimming and J lost 4 bases; unmatched junction nucleotides: 5. CDR1 MGHRA and CDR2 YSYEKL come from the germline V gene. The CDR3 is 14 residues long. CDR3 amino acids: CASSQPRQGYEQYF. The CDR3 nucleotides are TGCGCCAGCAGCCAACCTAGACAGGGATACGAGCAGTACTTC.

A single count supports this clone. The chain has TRBV14 and TRBJ2-5; unclear D gene. Germline values: CDR1 SGHDN, CDR2 FVKESK. With 2 bases removed from V and 2 bases from J, the gap between germline ends came to 6 bases. The CDR3 is 13 residues long. The CDR3 here is CASSQNQQETQYF. The DNA of the CDR3 is TGTGCCAGCAGCCAAAACCAGCAAGAGACCCAGTACTTC.

The chain employs TRBV6-1 and TRBJ1-5; maybe TRBD1 (5 bases). Germline V gene sequence: CDR1 MNHNS, CDR2 SASEGT. The CDR3 contains 15 residues. V lost 1 base and J lost 7, with 14 bases in between. The CDR3 bases are TGTGCCAGCAGTGAAGGTGGTCAGGGTAGCCAGCCCCAGCATTTT. It yields the protein CASSEGGQGSQPQHF.

The chain recombines TRBV4-2 with TRBJ2-1; D unclear. The V end lost 4 bases, the J end lost 2 bases, and 21 bases lay between the germline ends. The CDR3 is 18 amino acids. CDR1 is LGHNA, CDR2 YNFKEQ, per germline. The CDR3 DNA follows: TGTGCCAGCAGCCGTAACACCGGACGCTCTCAGGCCTACAATGAGCAGTTCTTC. The encoded protein is CASSRNTGRSQAYNEQFF.

V and J are TRBV5-1 and TRBJ1-4, with a weak D call TRBD1 (5 bases). Germline values: CDR1 SGHRS, CDR2 YFSETQ. Trimming pared 4 bases from V and 5 bases from J, leaving 15 bases between. The CDR3 runs 15 residues. For the CDR3, the DNA is TGCGCCAGCAGCCCCAATCGGGCAGGGAATGAAAAACTGTTTTTT. Its protein is CASSPNRAGNEKLFF.

The chain employs TRBV11-2 and TRBJ1-1; D gene uncertain. The CDR3 is 16 amino acids. Trimming removed 9 bases at V and 2 bases at J, with 22 bases between. Germline loops: CDR1 SGHAT, CDR2 FQNNGV. The CDR3, as DNA: TGTGCCAGTTCGACGGCCTACCAAGGCGGTAACACTGAAGCTTTCTTT. It specifies CASSTAYQGGNTEAFF.

The rearrangement links TRBV18 to TRBJ1-5, with 7 bases fitting TRBD1. CDR1 is KGHSH and CDR2 is LQKENI in the germline V gene. J was trimmed by 2 bases and V by 4 bases; bases with no gene match: 2. The length of the CDR3 is 14 residues. CDR3 bases: TGTGCCAGCTCACTGGGGACAGGCAATCAGCCCCAGCATTTT. This gives the protein CASSLGTGNQPQHF.

V and J are TRBV19 and TRBJ1-1, with D tentatively TRBD1 (5 bases). Germline CDR1 is LNHDA and CDR2 is SQIVND (reference sequence). Trimming removed 4 bases at V and 3 bases at J, with 9 bases between. This CDR3 has 13 amino acids. CDR3 amino acids: CASSTGLHTEAFF. The CDR3, as DNA: TGTGCCAGTAGTACAGGGCTTCACACTGAAGCTTTCTTT.

The CDR3 DNA sequence: TGCGCCAGCAGACTCGGAAATCAGGGGGAGACCCAGTACTTC. Its protein product is CASRLGNQGETQYF. The V gene is TRBV5-1, the J gene TRBJ2-5; a possible D gene is TRBD1 (6 bases). The CDR3 loop spans 14 amino acids. The germline V gene has CDR1 SGHRS and CDR2 YFSETQ. V lost 5 bases and J 5 bases, leaving 16 bases between the germline ends. Based on the CDR3 plus reference TRBV5-1 and TRBJ2-5, the full variable domain is KAGVTQTPRYLIKTRGQQVTLSCSPISGHRSVSWYQQTPGQGLQFLFEYFSETQRNKGNFPGRFSGRQFSNSRSEMNVSTLELGDSALYLCASRLGNQGETQYFGPGTRLLVL.

The chain combines TRBV28 with TRBJ2-7; no reliable D call. CDR1 is MDHEN, CDR2 SYDVKM, per germline. The CDR3 has 12 residues. Trimming shortened V by 6 bases and J by 6 bases, and 12 bases separated the two germline ends. The CDR3 sequence is CASSLPPSEQYF. The CDR3 bases are TGTGCCAGCAGCCTCCCACCCTCCGAGCAGTACTTC.

The chain links TRBV5-4 to TRBJ2-2, with D unresolved. V lost 5 bases and J 2 bases, leaving 4 bases between the germline ends. The germline CDR1 and CDR2 sequences are SGHNT and YYREEE (reference sequence). The CDR3 totals 12 residues. CDR3 amino acids: CASSYNTGELFF. CDR3 sequence (DNA): TGTGCCAGCAGTTATAACACCGGGGAGCTGTTTTTT.

The chain is built from TRBV29-1 and TRBJ1-1; TRBD1 aligns across 7 bases. The CDR3 contains 12 residues. With 7 bases clipped from V and 4 bases from J, the junction kept 6 bases outside the gene matches. Germline CDR1 SQVTM, CDR2 ANQGSEA. CDR3 protein: CSDFRGSTEAFF. The CDR3, as DNA: TGCAGCGACTTCAGGGGGAGCACTGAAGCTTTCTTT.

The chain carries TRBV7-2 and TRBJ1-4; D is possibly TRBD1 (5 bases). The ends were cut back, 0 bases at V and 3 bases at J, with 8 bases in the middle. Germline V CDR1 and CDR2: SGHTA, FQGNSA. The CDR3 totals 15 residues. The CDR3 loop is CASSLAGVPNEKLFF. The DNA for the CDR3 is TGTGCCAGCAGCTTAGCAGGGGTGCCTAATGAAAAACTGTTTTTT.

V and J are TRBV7-9 and TRBJ2-1; 13 bases are shared with TRBD2. V gave up 4 bases and J gave up 8 bases; unmatched junction bases: 2. CDR1 is SEHNR, CDR2 FQNEAQ, per germline (reference sequence). The CDR3 runs to 14 residues. For the CDR3, the DNA is TGTGCCAGCAGCTGGACTAGCGGGAGCTATGAGCAGTTCTTC. This sequence encodes CASSWTSGSYEQFF.

The chain employs TRBV19 and TRBJ2-2; D possibly corresponds to TRBD2 (6 bases). The V gene lost 3 bases and the J gene lost 6 bases, with 11 bases spanning the gap. The length of the CDR3 is 14 residues. The germline V gene has CDR1 LNHDA and CDR2 SQIVND (reference sequence). Here the CDR3 DNA reads TGTGCCAGTAGTATCTCGGCGGGATCCGGGGAGCTGTTTTTT. This codes for CASSISAGSGELFF.

The chain has TRBV24-1 and TRBJ2-7; D gene unclear. Germline V gene lookup returns CDR1 KGHDR and CDR2 SFDVKD. The length of the CDR3 is 14 residues. V gave up 2 bases and J gave up 2 bases, with 9 bases separating them. The CDR3 DNA reads as TGTGCCACCAGTGATTCGACAAGCCCCTACGAGCAGTACTTC. Protein: CATSDSTSPYEQYF.

This clone was detected a few times. The chain joins TRBV3-1 (or the pseudogene TRBV3-2) to TRBJ2-1; D remains unclear. CDR1 is LGHDT and CDR2 is YNNKEL in the germline V gene (reference sequence). Trimming took 2 bases from V and 7 from J, leaving 12 bases between them. The CDR3 runs 14 residues. The CDR3 protein is CASSQPGTDNEQFF. CDR3 nucleotides: TGTGCCAGCAGCCAACCTGGAACAGATAATGAGCAGTTCTTC.

This clone was seen just once. The chain has TRBV27 and TRBJ2-1, with 8 positions matching TRBD1. This CDR3 spans 16 amino acids. Per the germline V gene, CDR1 is MNHEY and CDR2 is SMNVEV (reference sequence). Trimming at V came to 3 bases and at J to 9 bases, leaving 13 bases not matched to a gene. The CDR3 spells CASSFTTPGQGSEQFF. The CDR3 DNA is TGTGCCAGCAGTTTCACCACCCCCGGACAGGGCAGTGAGCAGTTCTTC.

The chain recombines TRBV19 with TRBJ2-7, with 7 positions matching TRBD2. Germline V gene sequence: CDR1 LNHDA, CDR2 SQIVND (reference sequence). V was clipped by 7 bases and J by 2 bases; unmatched bases: 5. This CDR3 comprises 13 residues. The chain's CDR3 is CASNPAGTYEQYF. CDR3 DNA sequence: TGTGCCAGTAACCCAGCGGGGACCTACGAGCAGTACTTC.